The next 14 T cell receptor beta chains were all read from a single sample in a study of response to subunit inactivated influenza vaccine. TCRdb re-analysed the RT-PCR reads in MiXCR, keeping a single row per CDR3 protein. This sample carries roughly 780,000 distinct CDR3 sequences, less than 20% of them seen once, and the ten largest clones take approximately 11%. The sample was PBMCs from blood, taken roughly 5 days after vaccination. The source is a man aged 50 to 60 who received an inactivated influenza vaccine.

V and J are TRBV9 and TRBJ2-1; possibly TRBD1 for D (6 bases). Trimming shortened V by 4 bases and J by 1 base, and 12 bases separated the two germline ends. Germline-derived CDR1 and CDR2 are SGDLS and YYNGEE. CDR3 size: 15 residues. CDR3 amino acids: CASSPKQGSYNEQFF. The CDR3, as DNA: TGTGCCAGCAGCCCCAAACAGGGATCCTACAATGAGCAGTTCTTC.

The gene calls are TRBV4-3 and TRBJ2-7; no definite D call. From germline, CDR1 is LGHNA and CDR2 YSLEER. CDR3 length equals 15 residues. Trimming took 0 bases from V and 3 from J, leaving 12 bases between them. CDR3 DNA sequence: TGCGCCAGCAGCCAAGACGTTGCGGCAGGCTACGAGCAGTACTTC. It is translated as CASSQDVAAGYEQYF.

This clonotype was seen at least ten times. This chain links TRBV5-6 with TRBJ1-5, with D possibly being TRBD1 (5 bases). V was clipped by 2 bases and J by 7 bases, with 10 bases between them. CDR3 length: 13 amino acids. Germline CDR1 and CDR2: SGHDT and YYEEEE. CDR3 DNA sequence: TGTGCCAGCAGCTTAAGCGGGGGGCAGCCCCAGCATTTT. Residues: CASSLSGGQPQHF.

This clonotype has a single count. The rearrangement links TRBV27 to TRBJ2-1; D perhaps matches TRBD1 (5 bases). Germline V CDR1 and CDR2: MNHEY, SMNVEV (reference sequence). This CDR3 spans 13 amino acids. Trimming cost V 6 bases and J 8 bases, with 14 bases left between them. The DNA for the CDR3 is TGTGCCAGCAGGAAACCAACAGGTCATGAGCAGTTCTTC. Protein sequence: CASRKPTGHEQFF.

V is TRBV7-7 and J is TRBJ2-7; tentative D call: TRBD1 (6 bases). This CDR3 has 13 amino acids. The V end lost 3 bases, the J end lost 7 bases, and 13 bases lay between the germline ends. Germline CDR1 reads SSHAT; CDR2 reads FNYEAQ (reference sequence). This CDR3 reads CASSFAQGGEQYF. CDR3 in DNA: TGTGCCAGCAGCTTTGCACAGGGTGGTGAGCAGTACTTC.

The chain joins TRBV4-2 to TRBJ2-7; a possible D gene is TRBD1 (5 bases). CDR3 length equals 15 residues. Germline lookup yields CDR1 LGHNA and CDR2 YNFKEQ. V lost 5 bases and J lost 0, with 14 bases in between. The CDR3 DNA reads TGTGCCAGCAGCGCCCATAGGGGAAGCTCCTACGAGCAGTACTTC. Protein sequence: CASSAHRGSSYEQYF.

This clonotype was seen only a few times. The chain recombines TRBV10-3 with TRBJ2-7; D not certain. Germline loops: CDR1 ENHRY, CDR2 SYGVKD. The length of the CDR3 is 14 residues. Trimming took off 0 bases at V and 4 bases at J, with 10 bases between the two ends. CDR3 bases: TGTGCCATCAGTGAGTCCGCCACCGGTTACGAGCAGTACTTC. Its translation is CAISESATGYEQYF.

This clonotype has more than one count but fewer than ten. The chain carries TRBV4-2 and TRBJ2-7, with a tentative D call TRBD2 (6 bases). Trimming shortened V by 3 bases and J by 6 bases, and 15 bases separated the two germline ends. The length of the CDR3 is 14 residues. Looked up from germline, CDR1 is LGHNA and CDR2 is YNFKEQ. Written as DNA, the CDR3 is TGTGCCAGCAGCCAGACTCCAGGGACTGGCGAGCAGTACTTC. This gives the protein CASSQTPGTGEQYF.

This chain joins TRBV7-2 and TRBJ2-3; 7 bases align to TRBD2. V lost 0 bases to trimming and J lost 4 bases; unmatched junction nucleotides: 10. Germline lookup yields CDR1 SGHTA and CDR2 FQGNSA. CDR3 length: 17 residues. CDR3 coding DNA: TGTGCCAGCAGCTTAGCATTCGCAGGGAGGGAGGCAGATACGCAGTATTTT. This encodes CASSLAFAGREADTQYF.

The chain couples TRBV29-1 to TRBJ1-2; D gene uncertain. CDR1 is SQVTM, CDR2 ANQGSEA, per germline. The CDR3 totals 12 residues. The V end was cut by 7 bases, the J end by 4 bases, with 13 bases between. The CDR3 is CSAYFPPYGYTF. CDR3 nucleotide sequence: TGCAGCGCTTATTTTCCGCCCTATGGCTACACCTTC.

The chain is built from TRBV29-1 and TRBJ2-3; 8 nucleotides align to TRBD1. The junction had 9 bases not matched to a gene; V was cut back by 7 bases and J by 3 bases. The CDR3 consists of 14 residues. CDR1 is SQVTM, CDR2 ANQGSEA, per germline. DNA for the CDR3: TGCAGCGATTCAGGGGGCTGGGGGACAGATACGCAGTATTTT. It is translated as CSDSGGWGTDTQYF.

This clonotype was picked up a small number of times. The V and J genes are TRBV7-9 and TRBJ2-5; D may be TRBD2 (5 bases). Looked up from germline, CDR1 is SEHNR and CDR2 is FQNEAQ (reference sequence). The CDR3 is made up of 14 amino acids. V lost 4 bases and J lost 5, with 14 bases in between. CDR3 protein: CASSSHGIGETQYF. DNA of the CDR3: TGTGCCAGCAGCTCCCACGGGATTGGTGAGACCCAGTACTTC.

This clonotype showed up just a few times. This chain joins TRBV9 and TRBJ2-5, with 8 bases matching TRBD1. V lost 3 bases, J lost 6 bases, and 1 base stayed unmatched. From germline, CDR1 is SGDLS and CDR2 YYNGEE. This CDR3 region has 12 residues. CDR3 in amino acids: CASSGQGKTQYF. CDR3 DNA sequence: TGTGCCAGCAGCGGACAGGGGAAGACCCAGTACTTC.

In this sample, this clonotype turned up a few times. The rearrangement uses TRBV20-1 and TRBJ2-5; a possible D gene is TRBD1 (6 bases). The V gene lost 0 bases and the J gene lost 2 bases, with 19 bases spanning the gap. This CDR3 has 17 amino acids. Germline-derived CDR1 and CDR2 are DFQATT and SNEGSKA (reference sequence). CDR3 in amino acids: CSARDGRGGGDQETQYF. CDR3 bases: TGCAGTGCTAGAGATGGGCGTGGGGGCGGAGATCAAGAGACCCAGTACTTC.